Each of the 14 T cell receptor beta chains below was sequenced from the same sample in a study of neurological immune-mediated disorders. TCRdb recomputed calls from the 5' RACE reads with MiXCR, one row per CDR3 protein. The repertoire consists of some 32,000 distinct CDR3 sequences, with 15% occurring once and the leading ten covering 25% to 30%. Sequenced: PBMCs. All receptors derive from a man between 70 and 80 years old in good health.

This clonotype has ten or more counts. J is TRBJ1-3 and V is TRBV28; no reliable D call. CDR3 length: 13 residues. CDR1 and CDR2 (germline): MDHEN, SYDVKM. V lost 3 bases and J 4 bases, leaving 7 bases between the germline ends. The CDR3 DNA sequence: TGTGCCAGCAGTTTGTTACAGGGAAACACCATATATTTT. This codes for CASSLLQGNTIYF.

At least ten counts were recorded for this clonotype. The chain has TRBV6-2 or TRBV6-3 and TRBJ2-2; D is possibly TRBD1 (6 bases). Germline values: CDR1 MNHEY, CDR2 SVGEGT. CDR3 size: 14 residues. V was pared by 7 bases and J by 3 bases, with 12 bases between. This CDR3 reads CASKQNRDTGELFF. DNA for the CDR3: TGTGCCAGCAAACAGAACAGGGACACCGGGGAGCTGTTTTTT.

There are many counts of this clonotype. The V gene is TRBV27, the J gene TRBJ2-7; D may be TRBD2 (7 bases). CDR1 MNHEY and CDR2 SMNVEV come from the germline V gene (reference sequence). Trimming left V 2 bases short and J 3 bases short, with 14 bases between. The length of the CDR3 is 15 residues. This CDR3 is CASSLGGGPIYEQYF. In DNA form, the CDR3 reads TGTGCCAGCAGTTTAGGGGGGGGGCCCATCTACGAGCAGTACTTC.

Ten or more counts support this clonotype. The rearrangement links TRBV20-1 to TRBJ2-5; the match to TRBD2 covers 10 bases. Germline loops: CDR1 DFQATT, CDR2 SNEGSKA (reference sequence). Unmatched junction bases numbered 5, after V lost 6 bases and J lost 1 base. CDR3 size: 14 residues. The chain's CDR3 is CSAISGGVQETQYF. The CDR3 coding sequence is TGCAGTGCCATCAGCGGGGGGGTCCAAGAGACCCAGTACTTC.

The rearrangement links TRBV12-3 or TRBV12-4 to TRBJ2-7; 9 bases are a match to TRBD2. This CDR3 is built from 16 residues. The V gene end was trimmed by 4 bases and the J gene end by 5 bases; junction bases not matched to a gene: 12. The CDR3 sequence: CASSSRLAEGTDEQYF. The CDR3 DNA is TGTGCCAGCAGTTCCAGACTAGCGGAGGGGACCGACGAGCAGTACTTC.

Within the sample, this clonotype is medium-sized. The genes are TRBV7-2 and TRBJ1-4; 7 bases align to TRBD1. V gave up 5 bases and J gave up 4 bases; unmatched junction bases: 10. CDR3 length equals 16 residues. Germline loops: CDR1 SGHTA, CDR2 FQGNSA. CDR3 sequence reads: CASSLTSGQLNEKLFF. Here the CDR3 DNA reads TGTGCCAGCAGCCTAACTTCGGGACAGCTTAATGAAAAACTGTTTTTT.

In this sample, this clonotype turned up many times. CDR3 DNA: TGCGCCAGCAGCCAAGACAGGGGGCATAGCATTCAGTACTTC. Amino acids: CASSQDRGHSIQYF. The chain has TRBV4-3 and TRBJ2-4; 8 bases match TRBD1. This CDR3 is 14 amino acids long. Trimming took 0 bases from V and 9 from J; bases not matched to a gene: 4. Germline CDR1 is LGHNA and CDR2 is YSLEER.

This clonotype was detected many times. The chain is built from TRBV20-1 and TRBJ2-3; 9 nucleotides match TRBD2. CDR1 DFQATT and CDR2 SNEGSKA come from the germline V gene (reference sequence). The J segment lost 3 bases and the V segment lost 0 bases, leaving 7 bases of the junction unmatched. This CDR3 has 16 residues. The CDR3 spells CSARDSGSGGTDTQYF. CDR3 nucleotide sequence: TGCAGTGCTAGAGATAGTGGTAGCGGGGGTACAGATACGCAGTATTTT.

This clonotype was picked up many times. The rearrangement links TRBV20-1 to TRBJ2-6, with D possibly being TRBD2 (5 bases). Between the trimmed V and J ends, which lost 1 base and 4 bases, there was a span of 8 bases. Germline CDR1 and CDR2: DFQATT and SNEGSKA (reference sequence). CDR3 length: 14 amino acids. The CDR3 loop is CSARAGSGANVLTF. CDR3 coding DNA: TGCAGTGCTAGAGCGGGGTCCGGGGCCAACGTCCTGACTTTC.

The chain is built from TRBV5-1 and TRBJ1-2; D gene uncertain. V dropped 7 bases and J dropped 3 bases, with 19 bases sitting between them. The length of the CDR3 is 15 residues. Germline-derived CDR1 and CDR2 are SGHRS and YFSETQ. The chain's CDR3 is CASGPVRPGDYGYTF. In DNA form, the CDR3 reads TGCGCCAGCGGCCCTGTCCGGCCGGGAGACTATGGCTACACCTTC.

This clonotype was seen many times. This chain uses TRBV27 with TRBJ1-1, with D unclear. The CDR3 has 13 residues. Trimming pared 3 bases from V and 7 bases from J, leaving 12 bases between. CDR1 MNHEY and CDR2 SMNVEV come from the germline V gene (reference sequence). The CDR3 region is CASSLVSWGEAFF. Here the CDR3 DNA reads TGTGCCAGCAGTTTGGTGTCATGGGGTGAAGCTTTCTTT.

This clonotype showed up many times. The V and J genes are TRBV27 and TRBJ2-1, with TRBD2 matching 9 bases. The length of the CDR3 is 15 residues. Per the germline V gene, CDR1 is MNHEY and CDR2 is SMNVEV (reference sequence). Trimming at V came to 4 bases and at J to 9 bases, leaving 10 bases not matched to a gene. The CDR3 sequence is CASSSLGGGAGEQFF. The CDR3 DNA sequence: TGTGCCAGCAGTTCCCTTGGCGGGGGGGCGGGTGAGCAGTTCTTC.

This clonotype was picked up many times. The V call is TRBV27, the J call TRBJ2-6; no firm D call. Germline V gene sequence: CDR1 MNHEY, CDR2 SMNVEV (reference sequence). The ends were cut back, 3 bases at V and 0 bases at J, with 3 bases in the middle. This CDR3 region has 14 residues. For the CDR3, the DNA is TGTGCCAGCAGTTTGAACTCTGGGGCCAACGTCCTGACTTTC. As protein: CASSLNSGANVLTF.

This clonotype was observed at least ten times. CDR3 DNA: TGTGCCAGCAGCTTGGTGAACACTGAAGCTTTCTTT. Protein: CASSLVNTEAFF. The chain recombines TRBV5-4 with TRBJ1-1; D gene ambiguous. CDR1 and CDR2 from the germline V gene are SGHNT and YYREEE (reference sequence). Trimming removed 0 bases at V and 0 bases at J, with 0 bases between. The CDR3 is made up of 12 amino acids.